The 22 T cell receptor beta chains reported below all come from one sample, sequenced in a study of cytomegalovirus exposure and HLA in healthy donors. Primers: 60 Vbeta forward and 13 Jbeta reverse. The repertoire was sequenced with immunoSEQ multiplex PCR; TCRdb's copy has only in-frame clones and lacks some. This sample has 150,000 to 160,000 clones, with roughly 80% found just once. The sequencing sample was made of PBMCs. The source is a woman aged 50 to 65 in good health and CMV-seropositive.

This chain uses TRBV10-3 with TRBJ2-3; 7 positions match TRBD2. Losses at the gene ends were 5 bases for V and 4 bases for J; bases not matched to a gene: 12. Germline-derived CDR1 and CDR2 are ENHRY and SYGVKD. CDR3 length: 16 residues. The CDR3 sequence is CAISWEGGPGADTQYF. In DNA, the CDR3 is TGTGCCATCAGTTGGGAGGGTGGCCCAGGAGCAGATACGCAGTATTTT.

V gene TRBV27 combines with J gene TRBJ1-6, with D unclear. This CDR3 spans 14 amino acids. Trimming took off 7 bases at V and 0 bases at J, with 7 bases between the two ends. Per germline, CDR1 MNHEY and CDR2 SMNVEV (reference sequence). CDR3: CASKHGSYNSPLHF. The CDR3 DNA reads as TGTGCCAGCAAGCACGGCTCCTATAATTCACCCCTCCACTTT.

The chain combines TRBV27 with TRBJ1-2; 7 bases fit TRBD1. The CDR3 totals 16 residues. CDR1 is MNHEY and CDR2 is SMNVEV in the germline V gene (reference sequence). V lost 5 bases and J lost 4; bases outside the gene matches: 13. CDR3 in amino acids: CASSPGPTGQFYGYTF. The CDR3 nucleotides read TGTGCCAGCAGTCCGGGACCGACAGGGCAATTCTATGGCTACACCTTC.

This clone has a handful of counts. This chain uses TRBV2 with TRBJ1-1; weak D call: TRBD1 (5 bases). Trimming removed 9 bases from V and 11 bases from J, with 22 bases in between. Germline-derived CDR1 and CDR2 are SNHLY and FYNNEI. There are 13 residues in the CDR3. The CDR3 bases are TGTGCCAGTAGAGTGGGGCCCGCTGCCCGGGCTTTCTTT. Protein product: CASRVGPAARAFF.

The chain recombines TRBV29-1 with TRBJ1-2; TRBD1 matches at 8 bases. This CDR3 is built from 13 residues. Germline-derived CDR1 and CDR2 are SQVTM and ANQGSEA. J lost 2 bases, V lost 3 bases, and 2 bases had no gene match. The chain's CDR3 is CSVDWTGNYGYTF. CDR3 sequence (DNA): TGCAGCGTTGACTGGACAGGGAACTATGGCTACACCTTC.

V is TRBV4-1 and J is TRBJ1-6; D remains unclear. The CDR3 is made up of 16 amino acids. Germline CDR1 and CDR2: MGHRA and YSYEKL. The V end lost 4 bases, the J end lost 3 bases, and 13 bases lay between the germline ends. CDR3 DNA sequence: TGCGCCAGCAGCCCATCCCCGAGAAACTATAATTCACCCCTCCACTTT. Protein sequence: CASSPSPRNYNSPLHF.

V usage is TRBV5-1 and J usage is TRBJ1-6; D gene ambiguous. Germline values: CDR1 SGHRS, CDR2 YFSETQ. The V gene lost 0 bases and the J gene lost 7 bases, with 11 bases spanning the gap. This CDR3 comprises 15 residues. The CDR3 spells CASSLDGRENSPLHF. CDR3 bases: TGCGCCAGCAGCTTGGATGGACGGGAAAATTCACCCCTCCACTTT.

V is TRBV7-8 and J is TRBJ2-1, with 7 bases lining up with TRBD2. Looked up from germline, CDR1 is SGHVS and CDR2 is FQNEAQ. With V trimmed by 3 bases and J by 8 bases, 13 bases remained unmatched. This CDR3 has 16 amino acids. In DNA form, the CDR3 reads TGTGCCAGCAGCTTTATACCAGCGGGGAATAGGGATGAGCAGTTCTTC. Protein product: CASSFIPAGNRDEQFF.

This chain connects TRBV19 to TRBJ2-2, with TRBD1 identical over 7 bases. The CDR3 has 16 residues. The V gene's germline CDR1 is LNHDA and CDR2 SQIVND (reference sequence). V gave up 4 bases and J gave up 4 bases; unmatched junction bases: 9. The CDR3 spells CASSSQGQLSTGELFF. In DNA form, the CDR3 reads TGTGCCAGTAGTAGCCAGGGACAGCTAAGCACCGGGGAGCTGTTTTTT.

This clone was found once. The chain joins TRBV6-1 to TRBJ1-3; D is possibly TRBD1 (6 bases). V dropped 6 bases and J dropped 4 bases, with 13 bases sitting between them. The CDR3 spans 14 residues. CDR1 MNHNS and CDR2 SASEGT come from the germline V gene. This CDR3 is CASRVQGIGNTIYF. In DNA, the CDR3 is TGTGCCAGCAGGGTACAGGGTATCGGAAACACCATATATTTT.

This chain links TRBV6-5 with TRBJ1-6; 10 bases align to TRBD1. This CDR3 spans 14 amino acids. Unmatched junction bases numbered 6, after V lost 6 bases and J lost 10 bases. The germline CDR1 and CDR2 sequences are MNHEY and SVGAGI. This chain's CDR3 is CASRGQGLSSPLHF. DNA for the CDR3: TGTGCCAGCAGGGGACAGGGGTTGAGCTCACCCCTCCACTTT.

This clone was seen repeatedly, ten times or more. The rearrangement links TRBV25-1 to TRBJ2-3, with 7 bases fitting TRBD2. The CDR3 spans 17 residues. V was pared by 6 bases and J by 5 bases, with 17 bases of the junction left unmatched. Germline V lookup: CDR1 MGHDK, CDR2 SYGVNS. DNA of the CDR3: TGTGCCAGCAGCCCCCGGTCGGCGGGGGATCGCGTAGATACGCAGTATTTT. It specifies CASSPRSAGDRVDTQYF.

The chain employs TRBV4-1 and TRBJ2-3; 13 positions agree with TRBD2. The V segment lost 4 bases and the J segment 4 bases; nucleotides outside the gene matches: 11. The length of the CDR3 is 18 residues. Germline V gene lookup returns CDR1 MGHRA and CDR2 YSYEKL. As DNA, the CDR3 is TGCGCCAGCAGCCCCCGCTACGGTACTAGCGGGGGGGCAGATACGCAGTATTTT. Amino acid sequence: CASSPRYGTSGGADTQYF.

This chain joins TRBV5-1 and TRBJ2-1; 8 bases align to TRBD2. This CDR3 has 15 amino acids. Germline assignment: CDR1 SGHRS and CDR2 YFSETQ. V lost 0 bases to trimming and J lost 6 bases; unmatched junction nucleotides: 5. The DNA of the CDR3 is TGCGCCAGCAGCTTGGTAGCGGGGACTTTCAATGAGCAGTTCTTC. Protein: CASSLVAGTFNEQFF.

The CDR3 coding sequence is TGTGCCAGCAGCCCAGGGTGGGGCGTTACTGACGAGCAGTACTTC. Its translation is CASSPGWGVTDEQYF. V gene TRBV7-6 combines with J gene TRBJ2-7, with D possibly matching TRBD1 (5 bases). This CDR3 contains 15 residues. CDR1 and CDR2 from the germline V gene are SGHVS and FNYEAQ. Trimming took 5 bases from V and 5 from J, leaving 19 bases between them.

This clone appeared a single time. The chain links TRBV5-6 to TRBJ2-3, with D possibly being TRBD1 (5 bases). V gave up 2 bases and J gave up 5 bases, with 15 bases separating them. Per the germline V gene, CDR1 is SGHDT and CDR2 is YYEEEE. This CDR3 is 15 amino acids long. CDR3 sequence reads: CASSFRQLSLDTQYF. The CDR3 DNA sequence: TGTGCCAGCAGCTTCCGACAGTTATCTCTAGATACGCAGTATTTT.

J is TRBJ2-7 and V is TRBV15; D is unclear. Germline V gene sequence: CDR1 LNHNV, CDR2 YYDKDF (reference sequence). This CDR3 contains 12 residues. Trimming left V 3 bases short and J 4 bases short, with 7 bases between. In DNA, the CDR3 is TGTGCCACCAGCAGCACGCGTTACGAGCAGTACTTC. This translates into CATSSTRYEQYF. The full variable domain, its missing parts supplied by reference TRBV15 and TRBJ2-7, is DAMVIQNPRYQVTQFGKPVTLSCSQTLNHNVMYWYQQKSSQAPKLLFHYYDKDFNNEADTPDNFQSRRPNTSFCFLDIRSPGLGDTAMYLCATSSTRYEQYFGPGTRLTVT.

The chain couples TRBV7-9 to TRBJ1-3, with D perhaps matching TRBD1 (6 bases). The CDR3 totals 14 residues. The V gene's germline CDR1 is SEHNR and CDR2 FQNEAQ (reference sequence). V lost 4 bases and J lost 4, with 11 bases in between. CDR3 region: CASSSTGGGNTIYF. CDR3 bases: TGTGCCAGCAGCTCGACAGGAGGCGGAAACACCATATATTTT. The full variable domain, in which reference TRBV7-9 and TRBJ1-3 provide the parts outside the CDR3, is DTGVSQNPRHKITKRGQNVTFRCDPISEHNRLYWYRQTLGQGPEFLTYFQNEAQLEKSRLLSDRFSAERPKGSFSTLEIQRTEQGDSAMYLCASSSTGGGNTIYFGEGSWLTVV.

This clone was picked up a small number of times. The V gene is TRBV9, the J gene TRBJ2-3; 10 nucleotides line up with TRBD1. This CDR3 is 19 amino acids long. V lost 4 bases, J lost 5 bases, and 19 bases stayed unmatched. Germline V gene sequence: CDR1 SGDLS, CDR2 YYNGEE. CDR3 region: CASSPWRNPGQGQRDTQYF. CDR3 DNA: TGTGCCAGCAGCCCTTGGCGGAATCCGGGACAGGGGCAGAGAGATACGCAGTATTTT. Filled out from reference TRBV9 and TRBJ2-3, the complete variable domain reads DSGVTQTPKHLITATGQRVTLRCSPRSGDLSVYWYQQSLDQGLQFLIQYYNGEERAKGNILERFSAQQFPDLHSELNLSSLELGDSALYFCASSPWRNPGQGQRDTQYFGPGTRLTVL.

The chain is built from TRBV9 and TRBJ2-1; D might be TRBD2 (5 bases). V lost 6 bases and J 2 bases, leaving 15 bases between the germline ends. This CDR3 has 15 amino acids. The germline CDR1 and CDR2 sequences are SGDLS and YYNGEE. CDR3 loop: CASNPVSGPYNEQFF. The CDR3 region has the DNA TGTGCCAGCAACCCAGTAAGCGGCCCCTACAATGAGCAGTTCTTC.

V usage is TRBV11-2 and J usage is TRBJ2-3, with D possibly being TRBD2 (5 bases). CDR1 and CDR2 (germline): SGHAT, FQNNGV. V lost 3 bases and J lost 2, with 24 bases in between. CDR3 size: 19 residues. Written as DNA, the CDR3 is TGTGCCAGCAGCTTCCTTCACTGGCGGGCCGACGAAAACACAGATACGCAGTATTTT. This sequence encodes CASSFLHWRADENTDTQYF.

This chain links TRBV7-2 with TRBJ1-1; TRBD1 agrees at 7 bases. V was pared by 3 bases and J by 4 bases, with 2 bases of the junction left unmatched. Germline-derived CDR1 and CDR2 are SGHTA and FQGNSA. CDR3 length: 13 amino acids. This CDR3 reads CASSLGTATEAFF. The CDR3 region has the DNA TGTGCCAGCAGCTTGGGGACAGCCACTGAAGCTTTCTTT.